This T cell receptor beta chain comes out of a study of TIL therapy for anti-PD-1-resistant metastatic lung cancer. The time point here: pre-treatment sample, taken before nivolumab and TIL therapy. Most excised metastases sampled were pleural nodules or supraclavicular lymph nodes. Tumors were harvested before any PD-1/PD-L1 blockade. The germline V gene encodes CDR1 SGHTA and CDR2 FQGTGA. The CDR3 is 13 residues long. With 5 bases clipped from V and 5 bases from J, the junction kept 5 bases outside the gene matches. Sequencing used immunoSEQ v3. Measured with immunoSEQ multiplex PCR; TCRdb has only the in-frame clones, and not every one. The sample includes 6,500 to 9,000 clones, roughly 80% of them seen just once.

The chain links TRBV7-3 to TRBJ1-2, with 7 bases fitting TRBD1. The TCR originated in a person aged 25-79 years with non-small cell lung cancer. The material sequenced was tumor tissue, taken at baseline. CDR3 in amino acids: CASSLGTEYGYTF. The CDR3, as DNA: TGTGCCAGCAGCCTAGGGACAGAGTATGGCTACACCTTC.